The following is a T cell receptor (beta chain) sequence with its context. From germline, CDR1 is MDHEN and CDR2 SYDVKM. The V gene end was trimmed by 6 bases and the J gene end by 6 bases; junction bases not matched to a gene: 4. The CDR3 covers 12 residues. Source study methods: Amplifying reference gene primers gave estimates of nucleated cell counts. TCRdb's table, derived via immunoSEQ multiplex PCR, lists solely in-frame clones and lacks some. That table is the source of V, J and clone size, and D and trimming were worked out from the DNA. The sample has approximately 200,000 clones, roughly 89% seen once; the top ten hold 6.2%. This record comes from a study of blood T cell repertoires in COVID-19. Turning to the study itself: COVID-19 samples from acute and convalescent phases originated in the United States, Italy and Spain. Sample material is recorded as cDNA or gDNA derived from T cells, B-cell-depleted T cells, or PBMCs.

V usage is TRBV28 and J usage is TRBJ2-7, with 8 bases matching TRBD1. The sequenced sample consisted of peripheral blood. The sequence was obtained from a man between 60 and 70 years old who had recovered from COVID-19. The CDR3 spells CASRTGEGEQYF. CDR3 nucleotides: TGTGCCAGCAGGACAGGGGAAGGCGAGCAGTACTTC.